The 16 T cell receptor beta chains presented below share a single source sample, sequenced in a study of T cells in Graves' hyperthyroidism and ophthalmopathy. Regions amplified from RNA transcripts were the TCR beta CDR3 regions. First-round RT-PCR targeting the TCR CDR3 was performed with the HTBI primer set. TCRdb analysed the multiplex PCR reads with MiXCR anew, one entry per CDR3 protein. The sample lists around 700,000 distinct CDR3 sequences; 18% were seen once. The sequencing input was blood. Every receptor here comes from a woman between 45 and 60 years old with Graves' hyperthyroidism that later progressed to Graves' ophthalmopathy.

This clonotype was observed many times. The chain links TRBV12-3 or TRBV12-4 to TRBJ1-1; D call uncertain. V was clipped by 6 bases and J by 11 bases, with 19 bases between them. This CDR3 region has 13 residues. The CDR3 reads CASSYARTSGAFF. CDR3 sequence (DNA): TGTGCCAGCAGCTACGCCCGGACGTCGGGGGCTTTCTTT.

The genes are TRBV29-1 and TRBJ2-5, with D possibly called TRBD1 or TRBD2 (5 bases each). The germline V and J ends were trimmed by 3 bases and 4 bases, with 9 bases remaining between them. The V gene's germline CDR1 is SQVTM and CDR2 ANQGSEA. The CDR3 has 12 residues. The DNA of the CDR3 is TGCAGCGTTGATGAGGGGACAGAGACCCAGTACTTC. It codes for CSVDEGTETQYF.

This clonotype was observed a handful of times. The rearrangement links TRBV7-6 to TRBJ2-5; D uncertain. V lost 0 bases to trimming and J lost 4 bases, with 12 bases between them. The germline V gene has CDR1 SGHVS and CDR2 FNYEAQ. This CDR3 spans 15 amino acids. The DNA for the CDR3 is TGTGCCAGCAGCTTAGCAGGGATTAGTCGAGAGACCCAGTACTTC. The encoded protein is CASSLAGISRETQYF.

This clonotype was found many times. The chain is built from TRBV20-1 and TRBJ2-1; TRBD1 agrees at 7 bases. The CDR3 has 13 amino acids. With 4 bases clipped from V and 1 base from J, the junction kept 1 base outside the gene matches. Germline assignment: CDR1 DFQATT and CDR2 SNEGSKA (reference sequence). The chain's CDR3 is CSANRGSYNEQFF. The CDR3 nucleotides read TGCAGTGCTAACAGGGGTTCCTACAATGAGCAGTTCTTC.

This clonotype was picked up many times. The chain couples TRBV24-1 to TRBJ2-2, with D perhaps being TRBD1 or TRBD2 (5 bases each). The V end was cut by 6 bases, the J end by 0 bases, with 13 bases between. The CDR3 contains 16 residues. Per the germline V gene, CDR1 is KGHDR and CDR2 is SFDVKD. CDR3: CATSSRDQTNTGELFF. The CDR3 DNA reads TGTGCCACCAGTAGCCGGGACCAAACGAACACCGGGGAGCTGTTTTTT.

The sample holds many counts of this clonotype. V and J are TRBV5-5 and TRBJ1-2; the D gene is possibly TRBD1 (5 bases). CDR1 and CDR2 (germline): SGHKS, YYEKEE (reference sequence). The CDR3 spans 11 residues. V was shortened by 7 bases and J by 3 bases, with 7 bases between the two germline ends. CDR3 region: CASGRDYGYTF. DNA for the CDR3: TGTGCCAGCGGCAGGGACTATGGCTACACCTTC. Full variable domain (rest looked up from reference TRBV5-5 and TRBJ1-2): DAGVTQSPTHLIKTRGQQVTLRCSPISGHKSVSWYQQVLGQGPQFIFQYYEKEERGRGNFPDRFSARQFPNYSSELNVNALLLGDSALYLCASGRDYGYTFGSGTRLTVV.

This clonotype was observed many times. This chain uses TRBV12-3 or TRBV12-4 with TRBJ2-1, with unresolved D. The CDR3 consists of 16 residues. V lost 6 bases and J 7 bases, leaving 22 bases between the germline ends. CDR3 loop: CASSWGRTNLGNEQFF. The CDR3 coding sequence is TGTGCCAGCAGCTGGGGTCGGACCAACCTCGGTAATGAGCAGTTCTTC.

The chain couples TRBV20-1 to TRBJ2-7; 9 bases line up with TRBD1. Trimming removed 6 bases from V and 6 bases from J; junction bases left unmatched: 9. This CDR3 has 13 amino acids. Germline lookup yields CDR1 DFQATT and CDR2 SNEGSKA (reference sequence). CDR3 bases: TGCAGTGCCAGGGACAGGGTCTTTTTCGAGCAGTACTTC. Translation: CSARDRVFFEQYF.

This clonotype was recorded a few times. This rearrangement joins TRBV11-2 to TRBJ1-5; 9 positions agree with TRBD1. Germline V gives CDR1 SGHAT, CDR2 FQNNGV. There are 14 residues in the CDR3. The J segment lost 6 bases and the V segment lost 5 bases, leaving 5 bases of the junction unmatched. CDR3 DNA sequence: TGTGCCAGCAGCGCGGACAGGGGTAGTCAGCCCCAGCATTTT. This codes for CASSADRGSQPQHF.

V is TRBV6-2 or TRBV6-3 and J is TRBJ1-2; 7 bases match TRBD1. Germline V gene lookup returns CDR1 MNHEY and CDR2 SVGEGT. Unmatched junction bases numbered 19, after V lost 0 bases and J lost 3 bases. This CDR3 is 20 amino acids long. The CDR3 bases are TGTGCCAGCAGTTACTCATGGTTCCAACCGGGACAGACTCTCTACTATGGCTACACCTTC. Translation gives CASSYSWFQPGQTLYYGYTF.

This chain joins TRBV2 and TRBJ1-3; D may be TRBD1 (6 bases). Between the trimmed V and J ends, which lost 6 bases and 6 bases, there was a span of 12 bases. CDR1 is SNHLY, CDR2 FYNNEI, per germline. The CDR3 runs to 13 residues. The CDR3 coding sequence is TGTGCCAGCAGGACAGGCGGAATAAACACCATATATTTT. This codes for CASRTGGINTIYF.

This clonotype was seen repeatedly, ten times or more. This chain connects TRBV3-1 to TRBJ2-5; 9 bases are shared with TRBD2. V lost 3 bases to trimming and J lost 1 base; unmatched junction nucleotides: 6. The CDR3 has 16 amino acids. In germline, CDR1 is LGHDT, CDR2 YNNKEL (reference sequence). Written as DNA, the CDR3 is TGTGCCAGCAGCCAGTCCGGGACTAGCCTCCAAGAGACCCAGTACTTC. Its protein product is CASSQSGTSLQETQYF.

A few counts support this clonotype. The chain employs TRBV7-9 and TRBJ1-6; D uncertain. This CDR3 spans 18 amino acids. Deletions cut 5 bases from V and 0 bases from J, with 17 bases between. Germline V lookup: CDR1 SEHNR, CDR2 FQNEAQ (reference sequence). CDR3 loop: CASSPIAWSSSYNSPLHF. CDR3 in DNA: TGTGCCAGCAGCCCGATTGCATGGTCGAGCTCCTATAATTCACCCCTCCACTTT.

This chain joins TRBV10-1 and TRBJ2-3, with 11 bases lining up with TRBD1. Germline V lookup: CDR1 WNHNN, CDR2 SYGVQD (reference sequence). The length of the CDR3 is 17 residues. The trim removed 0 bases at V and 4 bases at J, leaving 6 bases unmatched. The CDR3 DNA is TGCGCCAGCAGTGAGTCAGTACCGGGACAGGGGGCAGATACGCAGTATTTT. Amino acids: CASSESVPGQGADTQYF.

The chain links TRBV13 to TRBJ2-7, with D maybe TRBD1 (5 bases). This CDR3 region has 15 residues. The ends were cut back, 4 bases at V and 2 bases at J, with 15 bases in the middle. CDR1 is PRHDT, CDR2 FYEKMQ, per germline (reference sequence). The CDR3, as DNA: TGTGCCAGCAGCTCGGACACTCACCGGCCCTACGAGCAGTACTTC. Protein product: CASSSDTHRPYEQYF.

This chain joins TRBV20-1 and TRBJ1-5; D unresolved. The germline CDR1 and CDR2 sequences are DFQATT and SNEGSKA (reference sequence). V was clipped by 0 bases and J by 0 bases, with 9 bases between them. CDR3 size: 15 residues. CDR3 in DNA: TGCAGTGCTAGAGATCTTGGCCATAGCAATCAGCCCCAGCATTTT. Residues: CSARDLGHSNQPQHF.